The subject of this entry is one T cell receptor (beta chain). Its specificity is unknown. The V and J ends lost 5 bases and 5 bases respectively, with 18 bases between them. This CDR3 is built from 15 residues. Germline V lookup: CDR1 MNHEY, CDR2 SMNVEV (reference sequence). Sequencing was performed with immunoSEQ multiplex PCR; in TCRdb, only in-frame clones are kept and a portion is missing. The table includes tens of thousands of clones, about 80% detected once. This entry belongs to a study of a mutant IDH1 vaccine in newly diagnosed glioma. Study-wide context: Prior therapy was radiotherapy, temozolomide, or both; most received both.

Time point given: week 11, during vaccination. Every vaccine dose comprised 300 ug of mutant IDH1 20-mer peptide plus topical imiquimod. Study-wide results and caveats: Under 95% of patients showed vaccine-induced immune responses across multiple MHC alleles.

The V call is TRBV27, the J call TRBJ1-2, with D perhaps TRBD1 (5 bases). The clonotype comes from a man aged 25-45 years with glioma. Sequencing used PBMCs, obtained from a glioma patient whose treatment included an IDH1 peptide vaccine. CDR3 DNA sequence: TGTGCCAGCAGTCCCAGGGTCGGGGCTTGGTATGGCTACACCTTC. Amino acids: CASSPRVGAWYGYTF.